The 20 T cell receptor beta chains listed next were all sequenced from one sample in a study of post-analysis software for immune sequencing data. The antigens of these receptors remain unknown. Prepared libraries of TCR beta cDNA carried unique molecular identifiers. In TCRdb, the PCR reads were re-called with MiXCR into one record per CDR3 protein. This repertoire shows about 810,000 distinct CDR3 sequences, 53% found once; its top ten account for about 4.5%. Whole-study results and caveats: A few TRBV segments were significantly more frequent in patients than in controls. TRBV5-6, TRBV5-1 and TRBV20-1 were among these segments.

Sequencing was done on a sample of blood. These receptors were taken from a girl between 5 and 17 years old with multiple sclerosis.

This chain links TRBV6-9 with TRBJ2-5; 11 bases are shared with TRBD1. The CDR3 runs 16 residues. Per the germline V gene, CDR1 is MNHGY and CDR2 is SVAAGI. J gave up 11 bases and V 0 bases, and 11 bases lay outside the gene matches. The CDR3 coding sequence is TGTGCCAGCAGTTATTCGACCGGGACAGGGGGAAGAGAGCAGTACTTC. This gives the protein CASSYSTGTGGREQYF.

The chain employs TRBV5-1 and TRBJ2-5; no definite D call. Germline V lookup: CDR1 SGHRS, CDR2 YFSETQ. The CDR3 has 16 residues. V lost 0 bases and J 5 bases, leaving 17 bases between the germline ends. CDR3: CASSLGTVLGEETQYF. The CDR3 DNA sequence: TGCGCCAGCAGCTTGGGGACGGTACTCGGCGAGGAGACCCAGTACTTC.

CDR3 DNA sequence: TGTGCCAGCAGCCCTCAACAGAGTTCCTACGAGCAGTACTTC. Protein sequence: CASSPQQSSYEQYF. This rearrangement joins TRBV6-5 to TRBJ2-7; D remains ambiguous. Looked up from germline, CDR1 is MNHEY and CDR2 is SVGAGI. V was clipped by 6 bases and J by 1 base, with 13 bases between them. CDR3 size: 14 residues.

This clonotype was detected only a few times. The J gene is TRBJ2-7, the V gene TRBV27; tentatively, D is TRBD1 or TRBD2 (5 bases each). CDR3 length: 15 amino acids. CDR1 and CDR2 from the germline V gene are MNHEY and SMNVEV (reference sequence). V was pared by 5 bases and J by 4 bases, with 18 bases between. The CDR3: CASSLGTSMGYEQYF. The CDR3 DNA is TGTGCCAGCAGTCTAGGGACCAGTATGGGGTACGAGCAGTACTTC.

In this sample, this clonotype turned up a few times. The rearrangement uses TRBV4-1 and TRBJ1-5, with TRBD1 as a possible D gene (5 bases). From germline, CDR1 is MGHRA and CDR2 YSYEKL. V dropped 1 base and J dropped 6 bases, with 13 bases sitting between them. The CDR3 runs 15 residues. CDR3 nucleotides: TGCGCCAGCAGCCAAGTAGGGGATTGGACTCAGCCCCAGCATTTT. Translation gives CASSQVGDWTQPQHF.

As concerns this clonotype: The junction shows a germline mismatch at one end, possibly a read error. The chain recombines TRBV29-1 with TRBJ2-7; tentatively, D is TRBD2 (5 bases). Germline loops: CDR1 SQVTM, CDR2 ANQGSEA. This CDR3 is 13 amino acids long. CDR3 bases: TGCGGCGTTGGTCGGGAATCCTACAATGAGCAGTACTTC. Translation gives CGVGRESYNEQYF.

This chain uses TRBV7-2 with TRBJ2-4; D is uncertain. Germline CDR1 is SGHTA and CDR2 is FQGNSA. CDR3 size: 16 residues. The V end lost 4 bases, the J end lost 0 bases, and 13 bases lay between the germline ends. The CDR3 reads CASSSRTALAKNIQYF. In nucleotides, the CDR3 is TGTGCCAGCAGCTCACGGACGGCCCTAGCCAAAAACATTCAGTACTTC.

There are a few counts of this clonotype. V is TRBV29-1 and J is TRBJ2-5; 10 bases line up with TRBD2. J gave up 2 bases and V 5 bases, and 5 bases lay outside the gene matches. The CDR3 has 14 residues. CDR1 SQVTM and CDR2 ANQGSEA come from the germline V gene. The CDR3 DNA reads TGCAGCGTTCCCGGGACTAGCGTGCAAGAGACCCAGTACTTC. Its protein product is CSVPGTSVQETQYF.

The chain employs TRBV20-1 and TRBJ2-7; TRBD2 matches 13 bases. CDR3 length equals 15 residues. Germline V gene sequence: CDR1 DFQATT, CDR2 SNEGSKA (reference sequence). J lost 1 base, V lost 3 bases, and 3 bases had no gene match. CDR3 sequence (DNA): TGCAGTGCTAGTGAGACTAGCGGGAGGTCCTACGAGCAGTACTTC. Amino acid sequence: CSASETSGRSYEQYF.

This clonotype came up once. V and J are TRBV6-2 or TRBV6-3 and TRBJ2-1, with no clear D. CDR3 length equals 12 residues. Germline V lookup: CDR1 MNHEY, CDR2 SVGEGT. The V gene lost 2 bases and the J gene lost 6 bases, with 5 bases spanning the gap. The CDR3 DNA is TGTGCCAGCAGTTACCTTTCCAATGAGCAGTTCTTC. Protein sequence: CASSYLSNEQFF.

The sample holds a few counts of this clonotype. This CDR3 is CASSLAYASPVASSYNEQFF. CDR3 DNA: TGTGCCAGCAGCTTAGCGTATGCCAGCCCGGTCGCGTCTTCCTACAATGAGCAGTTCTTC. This chain links TRBV7-8 with TRBJ2-1; D not certain. This CDR3 region has 20 residues. Germline CDR1 is SGHVS and CDR2 is FQNEAQ. Trimming cost V 0 bases and J 1 base, with 22 bases left between them.

The chain joins TRBV7-9 to TRBJ2-7, with a possible D match to TRBD2 (5 bases). The CDR3 is made up of 14 amino acids. Trimming took 4 bases from V and 4 from J, leaving 14 bases between them. Germline values: CDR1 SEHNR, CDR2 FQNEAQ (reference sequence). The CDR3 loop is CASSSSLLGYEQYF. CDR3 bases: TGTGCCAGCAGCTCCTCCCTACTAGGGTACGAGCAGTACTTC.

This clonotype turned up a few times. The chain has TRBV12-3 or TRBV12-4 and TRBJ1-2, with D uncertain. V lost 4 bases and J lost 10, with 22 bases in between. The CDR3 has 15 residues. CDR3 in DNA: TGTGCCAGCAGTTCTCCCATTCTCGGACGGCGTGACTACACCTTC. Its translation: CASSSPILGRRDYTF.

This clonotype turned up a few times. The chain uses TRBV6-6 and TRBJ2-3; a weak D match, TRBD2 (6 bases). Per the germline V gene, CDR1 is MNHNY and CDR2 is SVGAGI (reference sequence). This CDR3 is 15 amino acids long. V shed 5 bases and J shed 8 bases, with 20 bases lying between them. The CDR3 bases are TGTGCCAGCAGTGCCGGGACTTCCCTCCGAGGTACGCAGTATTTT. Translating it yields CASSAGTSLRGTQYF.

The chain has TRBV2 and TRBJ2-3; D is unresolved. There are 13 residues in the CDR3. Deletions cut 6 bases from V and 2 bases from J, with 9 bases between. Germline V CDR1 and CDR2: SNHLY, FYNNEI. CDR3 in amino acids: CASRDGNTDTQYF. In DNA form, the CDR3 reads TGTGCCAGCAGGGACGGTAACACAGATACGCAGTATTTT.

The CDR3 is CASSLEGRSADTQYF. The CDR3 bases are TGCGCCAGCAGCTTGGAGGGACGGTCGGCAGATACGCAGTATTTT. The genes are TRBV5-1 and TRBJ2-3; D may match TRBD1 or TRBD2 (5 bases each). Germline CDR1 and CDR2: SGHRS and YFSETQ. V was cut by 0 bases and J by 4 bases, with 12 bases left in between. CDR3 length: 15 amino acids. Full variable domain (rest looked up from reference TRBV5-1 and TRBJ2-3): KAGVTQTPRYLIKTRGQQVTLSCSPISGHRSVSWYQQTPGQGLQFLFEYFSETQRNKGNFPGRFSGRQFSNSRSEMNVSTLELGDSALYLCASSLEGRSADTQYFGPGTRLTVL.

This clonotype was detected a few times. Relative to the germline gene, one junction end is altered; a read error may explain this. The chain uses TRBV7-9 and TRBJ2-1; 8 bases are shared with TRBD1. This CDR3 comprises 11 residues. The V gene's germline CDR1 is SEHNR and CDR2 FQNEAQ (reference sequence). CDR3 sequence (DNA): TGTGCCAGCAGCCCGGACAGGGTCTTGATCTTC. Encoded protein: CASSPDRVLIF.

The V call is TRBV6-6, the J call TRBJ2-3; TRBD2 aligns across 11 bases. Germline CDR1 reads MNHNY; CDR2 reads SVGAGI (reference sequence). The ends lost 6 bases at V and 6 bases at J; junction bases unmatched: 11. The CDR3 runs to 16 residues. CDR3 DNA: TGTGCCAGCAGCCCACTAGCGGGGGAGTCCCGGGATACGCAGTATTTT. Its protein is CASSPLAGESRDTQYF.

In its sample, this clonotype was seen a few times. The chain joins TRBV7-6 to TRBJ2-5; D unresolved. Looked up from germline, CDR1 is SGHVS and CDR2 is FNYEAQ. The CDR3 consists of 13 residues. Trimming took off 2 bases at V and 1 base at J, with 5 bases between the two ends. The CDR3 sequence is CASSLPVQETQYF. The CDR3 nucleotides are TGTGCCAGCAGCTTACCGGTCCAAGAGACCCAGTACTTC.

The genes are TRBV7-9 and TRBJ2-5; 11 bases match TRBD2. The germline gives CDR1 SEHNR, CDR2 FQNEAQ (reference sequence). This CDR3 spans 14 amino acids. Trimming at V came to 7 bases and at J to 2 bases, leaving 3 bases not matched to a gene. CDR3 amino acids: CASNPSGGQETQYF. CDR3 coding DNA: TGTGCCAGCAACCCTAGCGGGGGGCAAGAGACCCAGTACTTC.